A selection of T cell receptor beta chains follows, all from one sample in a study of blood T cell repertoires in COVID-19. This table comes from immunoSEQ multiplex PCR, and its TCRdb copy is limited to in-frame clones, with some not included. Of around 97,000 clones in the sample, just under 85% were seen once. Sequenced sample: peripheral blood. These receptors were collected from a man in his 70s with acute or convalescent COVID-19. CDR3s include the opening cysteine and the closing phenylalanine or tryptophan. D genes are given only for firm matches. Part of the rows lack a size; the others show once, few, many or a class for expanded clones.

V gene	clone size	J gene	D gene	CDR3 protein	CDR3 DNA
TRBV14	-	TRBJ2-7	TRBD2	CASSREGRLRSYEQYF	TGTGCCAGCAGCCGGGAGGGTCGGTTGAGGTCCTACGAGCAGTACTTC
TRBV28	-	TRBJ1-1	-	CASTLPGAGATEAFF	TGTGCCAGCACCCTCCCGGGGGCGGGGGCCACTGAAGCTTTCTTT
TRBV3-1/TRBV3-2	-	TRBJ2-2	-	CASKQGDTGELFF	TGTGCCAGCAAACAGGGCGACACCGGGGAGCTGTTTTTT
TRBV2	-	TRBJ2-3	TRBD2	CASSEIAGGSTDTQYF	TGTGCCAGCAGTGAAATAGCGGGGGGGAGCACAGATACGCAGTATTTT
TRBV25-1	-	TRBJ2-1	-	CASRPTSSYNEQFF	TGTGCCAGCAGGCCGACAAGCTCCTACAATGAGCAGTTCTTC
TRBV7-3	-	TRBJ2-1	TRBD2	CASSLTRLAGVLVNEQFF	TGTGCCAGCAGCTTAACTCGACTAGCGGGAGTATTAGTGAATGAGCAGTTCTTC
TRBV6-2/TRBV6-3	-	TRBJ2-1	-	CASSDNPYSYNEQFF	TGTGCCAGCAGTGACAATCCGTACTCCTACAATGAGCAGTTCTTC
TRBV2	-	TRBJ1-4	TRBD1	CASSLQGAANEKLFF	TGTGCCAGCAGTTTACAGGGGGCGGCTAATGAAAAACTGTTTTTT
TRBV11-2	-	TRBJ1-5	-	CASSLASLASGQPQHF	TGTGCCAGCAGCTTAGCCAGCTTGGCAAGCGGGCAGCCCCAGCATTTT
TRBV27	-	TRBJ1-1	TRBD1	CASSRRDRPNTEAFF	TGTGCCAGCAGCCGTAGGGACAGGCCGAACACTGAAGCTTTCTTT
TRBV5-1	-	TRBJ1-2	TRBD1	CASSGQGASIYGYTF	TGCGCCAGCAGCGGACAGGGGGCGTCCATCTATGGCTACACCTTC
TRBV11-1	-	TRBJ2-5	TRBD2	CASSPGGSAWVTQYF	TGTGCCAGCAGCCCGGGGGGATCGGCGTGGGTGACCCAGTACTTC
TRBV7-2	-	TRBJ2-6	-	CASSPQGYSGANVLTF	TGTGCCAGCAGCCCACAGGGCTACTCTGGGGCCAACGTCCTGACTTTC
TRBV7-2	-	TRBJ2-2	TRBD2	CASILGLAGTGELFF	TGTGCCAGCATCCTGGGACTAGCGGGCACCGGGGAGCTGTTTTTT
TRBV5-5	-	TRBJ1-2	-	CASSLGTVNYGYTF	TGTGCCAGCAGCTTGGGGACAGTCAACTATGGCTACACCTTC
TRBV5-6	-	TRBJ2-4	-	CASSNDSGTKNIQYF	TGTGCCAGCAGCAACGACAGTGGGACAAAAAACATTCAGTACTTC
TRBV29-1	-	TRBJ2-2	-	CSVDPGLYTGELFF	TGCAGCGTTGATCCAGGACTATACACCGGGGAGCTGTTTTTT
TRBV27	-	TRBJ1-1	-	CASSSRKTGGTEAFF	TGTGCCAGCAGTTCCCGGAAGACGGGGGGCACTGAAGCTTTCTTT
TRBV10-3	once	TRBJ2-1	-	CAISESARLSSYNEQFF	TGTGCCATCAGTGAGTCGGCCCGATTAAGCTCCTACAATGAGCAGTTCTTC
TRBV4-3	-	TRBJ2-2	-	CASSQGQNTGELFF	TGCGCCAGCAGCCAAGGACAGAACACCGGGGAGCTGTTTTTT
TRBV5-6	-	TRBJ1-5	-	CASSFQRRDKEQPQHF	TGTGCCAGCAGCTTTCAACGCCGGGACAAGGAACAGCCCCAGCATTTT
TRBV6-5	-	TRBJ1-1	-	CASSYSRGRLTEAFF	TGTGCCAGCAGTTACAGCAGGGGTCGGTTGACTGAAGCTTTCTTT
TRBV15	-	TRBJ2-3	TRBD1	CATSRAAGTEVLF	TGTGCCACCAGCAGAGCGGCCGGGACAGAGGTCCTTTTT
TRBV9	-	TRBJ1-5	TRBD1	CASSPGQAGNQPQHF	TGTGCCAGCAGCCCCGGACAGGCCGGCAATCAGCCCCAGCATTTT
TRBV18	-	TRBJ2-2	-	CASSPGQNLGELFF	TGTGCCAGCTCACCGGGGCAGAACCTCGGGGAGCTGTTTTTT
TRBV6-5	-	TRBJ2-4	TRBD1	CASWSRQGGNIQYF	TGTGCCAGCTGGTCCAGACAGGGCGGAAACATTCAGTACTTC
TRBV24-1	-	TRBJ2-7	-	CATSDKRSDRRDYEQYF	TGTGCCACCAGCGACAAACGATCGGACAGAAGGGACTACGAGCAGTACTTC
TRBV10-2	many	TRBJ1-2	-	CASSIGWEYGYTF	TGCGCCAGCAGTATCGGATGGGAGTATGGCTACACCTTC
TRBV2	once	TRBJ1-2	-	CASTGTRDNYGYTF	TGTGCCAGCACTGGCACGCGGGATAACTATGGCTACACCTTC
TRBV29-1	-	TRBJ2-5	-	CSATPGIQETQYF	TGCAGCGCGACCCCAGGAATTCAAGAGACCCAGTACTTC
TRBV11-2	-	TRBJ2-7	-	CASSFGGYEQYF	TGTGCCAGCAGCTTCGGGGGCTACGAGCAGTACTTC
TRBV7-3	-	TRBJ2-1	TRBD2	CASSSLGGGERYNEQFF	TGTGCCAGCAGCTCCTTGGGGGGAGGGGAGCGGTACAATGAGCAGTTCTTC
TRBV10-2	-	TRBJ1-6	-	CASSGHGNSPLHF	TGCGCCAGCAGTGGACACGGTAATTCACCCCTCCACTTT
TRBV6-6	-	TRBJ1-2	TRBD1	CASRTGTEANYGYTF	TGTGCCAGCAGAACCGGGACAGAAGCTAACTATGGCTACACCTTC
TRBV18	-	TRBJ2-7	TRBD1	CASSSPQGAYEQYF	TGTGCCAGCTCATCACCCCAGGGGGCCTACGAGCAGTACTTC
TRBV5-1	once	TRBJ1-2	-	CASSLTTAYGYTF	TGCGCCAGCAGCTTAACGACAGCCTATGGCTACACCTTC
TRBV3-1/TRBV3-2	-	TRBJ1-5	-	CASSSRGAGKPQHF	TGTGCCAGCAGCTCCCGTGGAGCAGGGAAGCCCCAGCATTTT
TRBV9	-	TRBJ2-3	-	CASSVGDSITDTQYF	TGTGCCAGCAGCGTAGGGGACTCCATCACAGATACGCAGTATTTT
TRBV29-1	-	TRBJ2-2	TRBD2	CSGQTSGGTGELFF	TGCAGCGGGCAGACTAGCGGGGGGACCGGGGAGCTGTTTTTT
TRBV4-2	medium-sized	TRBJ2-3	TRBD2	CASSQEEAGGYTDTQYF	TGTGCCAGCAGCCAAGAAGAAGCGGGAGGTTATACAGATACGCAGTATTTT
TRBV28	-	TRBJ2-3	TRBD2	CASTATSGRPRPSDTQYF	TGTGCCAGCACCGCAACTAGCGGGAGGCCCCGGCCCTCAGATACGCAGTATTTT
TRBV10-2	-	TRBJ2-2	TRBD1	CASSERGTGNTGELFF	TGCGCCAGCAGTGAGCGGGGGACAGGGAACACCGGGGAGCTGTTTTTT
TRBV9	-	TRBJ1-2	TRBD1	CASSAAPGQGARYGYTF	TGTGCCAGCAGCGCGGCCCCGGGACAGGGGGCTCGGTATGGCTACACCTTC
TRBV6-5	-	TRBJ2-7	TRBD1	CASAETGNYEQYF	TGTGCCAGCGCCGAGACAGGGAACTACGAGCAGTACTTC